A single sample is the source of the 27 T cell receptor beta chains below, sequenced in a study of immune characterization of retroperitoneal liposarcoma. MiXCR was run by TCRdb on the PCR reads, yielding one entry per CDR3 protein. The repertoire has roughly 11,000 distinct CDR3 sequences, about 20% of them found once; the top ten carry about 8.9%. Sequencing was carried out using blood. Receptors originate from a female donor with retroperitoneal liposarcoma.

This chain joins TRBV5-1 and TRBJ2-5; D is unclear. V gave up 0 bases and J gave up 0 bases, with 9 bases separating them. The CDR3 length is 15 residues. Looked up from germline, CDR1 is SGHRS and CDR2 is YFSETQ. CDR3 region: CASSLGGRNQETQYF. The CDR3 nucleotides read TGCGCCAGCAGCTTGGGCGGCAGGAACCAAGAGACCCAGTACTTC.

This clonotype was seen a few times. CDR3 coding DNA: TGTGCCAGCAGTTTAGTAGGCGTCAGTGGGGTGACTGAAGCTTTCTTT. This encodes CASSLVGVSGVTEAFF. This chain links TRBV12-3 or TRBV12-4 with TRBJ1-1; no clear D gene. V shed 1 base and J shed 5 bases, with 17 bases lying between them. There are 16 residues in the CDR3.

This chain links TRBV12-3 or TRBV12-4 with TRBJ2-2; TRBD2 agrees at 8 bases. The trim removed 6 bases at V and 5 bases at J, leaving 11 bases unmatched. The CDR3 is 16 amino acids. The CDR3 reads CASSPSSGFLTGELFF. The CDR3 region has the DNA TGTGCCAGCAGCCCGTCTAGCGGGTTCTTAACCGGGGAGCTGTTTTTT.

The table lists this clonotype with a few counts. The chain combines TRBV11-1 with TRBJ2-1; possible D gene TRBD2, 5 bases. The V gene lost 6 bases and the J gene lost 15 bases, with 33 bases spanning the gap. The germline CDR1 and CDR2 sequences are SGHAT and FQDESV (reference sequence). This CDR3 comprises 17 residues. As DNA, the CDR3 is TGTGCCAGCAGACCACTGAGCTGGGGAAAGGAGGAGCGGTCCTCGTTCTTC. This gives the protein CASRPLSWGKEERSSFF.

This clonotype was seen a handful of times. The V gene is TRBV6-6, the J gene TRBJ2-1; D is undetermined. There are 16 residues in the CDR3. Germline assignment: CDR1 MNHNY and CDR2 SVGAGI (reference sequence). Trimming took 2 bases from V and 10 from J, leaving 21 bases between them. The CDR3 here is CASSYGARLVGYEQFF. In nucleotides, the CDR3 is TGTGCCAGCAGTTACGGCGCAAGGCTAGTGGGCTACGAGCAGTTCTTC.

The V gene is TRBV30, the J gene TRBJ2-3; tentatively, D is TRBD2 (6 bases). Germline CDR1 is GTSNPN and CDR2 is SVGIG (reference sequence). Trimming stripped 3 bases from V and 6 bases from J, with 7 bases between. This CDR3 has 11 residues. Written as DNA, the CDR3 is TGTGCCTGGAGCCGGGGGGATACGCAGTATTTT. Amino acids: CAWSRGDTQYF.

About this clonotype: The junction and the germline gene differ at one end; a read error may be behind it. This sequence joins TRBV7-3 and TRBJ2-2; tentative D call: TRBD2 (5 bases). Germline CDR1 and CDR2: SGHTA and FQGTGA. The CDR3 is 14 residues long. The CDR3 coding sequence is TGTGCCAGCAGCCTAACTAGTATCACCGGGGAGCTGTTTTTT. Translating gives CASSLTSITGELFF.

The sample holds a few counts of this clonotype. CDR3 amino acids: CASFGTEENEQYF. The CDR3 bases are TGTGCCAGCTTCGGGACAGAGGAAAACGAGCAGTACTTC. The chain joins TRBV25-1 to TRBJ2-7; 7 nucleotides align to TRBD1. In germline, CDR1 is MGHDK, CDR2 SYGVNS. V was pared by 8 bases and J by 5 bases, with 9 bases of the junction left unmatched. The CDR3 runs to 13 residues.

The chain joins TRBV30 to TRBJ2-2, with no clear D. The germline CDR1 and CDR2 sequences are GTSNPN and SVGIG (reference sequence). The CDR3 has 13 residues. Trimming shortened V by 2 bases and J by 7 bases, and 11 bases separated the two germline ends. The CDR3 region has the DNA TGTGCCTGGAGTCCCGGGCCCAGCGGGGAGCTGTTTTTT. It specifies CAWSPGPSGELFF.

As concerns this clonotype: This CDR3 is missing its conserved last phenylalanine or tryptophan, likely due to a read error. Because the CDR3's place on the DNA is in doubt, the DNA is left out and the CDR3 is given as listed by TCRdb. The chain combines TRBV6-5 with TRBJ2-1. The CDR3 has 8 residues if both end residues are counted. Germline CDR1 is MNHEY and CDR2 is SVGAGI. The CDR3 loop is CASSSFYT.

The table lists this clonotype with many counts. This chain uses TRBV27 with TRBJ2-3; the D call may be TRBD1 or TRBD2 (6 bases each). Germline V lookup: CDR1 MNHEY, CDR2 SMNVEV (reference sequence). Trimming shortened V by 2 bases and J by 0 bases, and 33 bases separated the two germline ends. This CDR3 spans 23 amino acids. The CDR3 loop is CASSLGGTTSPVRILTSTDTQYF. The CDR3, as DNA: TGTGCCAGCAGTTTAGGGGGGACAACCTCTCCCGTTCGAATATTAACTAGCACAGATACGCAGTATTTT.

This clonotype rates as medium-sized. The J gene is TRBJ2-3, the V gene TRBV12-3 or TRBV12-4, with D unclear. This CDR3 has 12 amino acids. The V end was cut by 5 bases, the J end by 0 bases, with 3 bases between. CDR3 sequence: CASSRSTDTQYF. The CDR3 DNA reads TGTGCCAGCAGTCGTAGCACAGATACGCAGTATTTT.

Comments on this clonotype: At one end the junction does not follow the germline gene, possibly because of a read error. The J gene is TRBJ1-2, the V gene TRBV7-2; 9 nucleotides line up with TRBD1. CDR1 SGHTA and CDR2 FQGNSA come from the germline V gene. CDR3 length: 15 residues. CDR3 region: CASSPGTGHNYSYTF. CDR3 in DNA: TGTGCCAGCAGCCCCGGGACAGGGCATAACTATAGCTACACCTTC.

This clonotype appeared a few times. One end of the junction varies from germline; a read error may be responsible. The genes are TRBV6-1 and TRBJ2-1, with 13 bases fitting TRBD2. Germline-derived CDR1 and CDR2 are MNHNS and SASEGT. This CDR3 has 15 amino acids. The CDR3 spells CASKSLAGGPGEKYF. In DNA form, the CDR3 reads TGTGCCAGCAAATCACTAGCGGGAGGGCCGGGTGAGAAGTACTTC.

DNA of the CDR3: TGTGCCAGTAGACCGGGACCCATCGACCCCACGAGCAATCAGCCCCAGCATTTT. This encodes CASRPGPIDPTSNQPQHF. V usage is TRBV19 and J usage is TRBJ1-5; tentatively, D is TRBD1 (5 bases). CDR1 and CDR2 from the germline V gene are LNHDA and SQIVND (reference sequence). The CDR3 runs 18 residues. Trimming took 6 bases from V and 1 from J, leaving 22 bases between them. Supplemented by reference TRBV19 and TRBJ1-5, the full variable domain reads DGGITQSPKYLFRKEGQNVTLSCEQNLNHDAMYWYRQDPGQGLRLIYYSQIVNDFQKGDIAEGYSVSREKKESFPLTVTSAQKNPTAFYLCASRPGPIDPTSNQPQHFGDGTRLSIL.

This clonotype occurred once. This chain connects TRBV6-1 to TRBJ2-3; D ambiguous. The J call is doubtful: the DNA matches TRBJ2-7 better. The CDR3 totals 14 residues. Germline lookup yields CDR1 MNHNS and CDR2 SASEGT. The CDR3 protein is CASSGGYSSYEQYF. The CDR3 DNA reads TGTGCCAGCAGTGGTGGGTATAGCTCCTACGAGCAGTACTTC.

Judged by abundance, this clonotype is medium-sized. The rearrangement joins TRBV11-3 to TRBJ2-5; a possible D gene is TRBD2 (5 bases). The DNA matches TRBJ2-7 better at its end, which makes the J call doubtful. This CDR3 comprises 14 residues. The V gene's germline CDR1 is SGHNT and CDR2 YENEEA. CDR3 DNA: TGTGCCAGCAGCTTAGCGGGGTACGGATACGAGCAGTACTTC. Its protein is CASSLAGYGYEQYF.

This clonotype occurred many times. The chain recombines TRBV12-3 or TRBV12-4 with TRBJ2-3; no reliable D call. The length of the CDR3 is 13 residues. Trimming shortened V by 3 bases and J by 8 bases, and 12 bases separated the two germline ends. CDR3 nucleotide sequence: TGTGCCAGCAGTTTTCGCCAGCCCCCTACGCAGTATTTT. Its protein product is CASSFRQPPTQYF.

The chain combines TRBV6-6 with TRBJ2-5, with 8 bases lining up with TRBD2. The DNA matches TRBJ2-1 better at its end, which makes the J call doubtful. The CDR3 covers 14 residues. The germline gives CDR1 MNHNY, CDR2 SVGAGI (reference sequence). The CDR3, as DNA: TGTGCCAGCAGTTACGCGGGAGGTATCGATGAGCAGTTCTTC. Its translation: CASSYAGGIDEQFF.

The sample holds many counts of this clonotype. Written as DNA, the CDR3 is TGTGCCAGCAGTGCCCGGGGGGGTAGGCACAATGAGCAGTTCTTC. Encoded protein: CASSARGGRHNEQFF. The V and J genes are TRBV6-1 and TRBJ2-1; TRBD2 aligns across 8 bases. Germline trimming cut 4 bases from V and 5 bases from J; bases unmatched to any gene: 7. The V gene's germline CDR1 is MNHNS and CDR2 SASEGT. This CDR3 has 15 amino acids.

The chain employs TRBV5-1 and TRBJ2-1; D is perhaps TRBD2 (6 bases). The CDR3 is 18 amino acids. Trimming shortened V by 4 bases and J by 4 bases, and 24 bases separated the two germline ends. Germline V lookup: CDR1 SGHRS, CDR2 YFSETQ. CDR3: CASSRRGQAGSFYNEQFF. CDR3 DNA sequence: TGCGCCAGCAGCAGACGGGGCCAAGCGGGCTCTTTTTACAATGAGCAGTTCTTC.

This clonotype was seen a few times. The gene calls are TRBV7-8 and TRBJ2-7; D may be TRBD1 or TRBD2 (5 bases each). CDR1 is SGHVS, CDR2 FQNEAQ, per germline. V lost 3 bases, J lost 1 base, and 19 bases lay in between. The CDR3 has 17 amino acids. As DNA, the CDR3 is TGTGCCAGCAGCTTTGACGTAAGGGACGGGCAATCCTACGAGCAGTACTTC. It yields the protein CASSFDVRDGQSYEQYF.

This chain links TRBV19 with TRBJ2-5; TRBD2 matches 10 bases. Germline CDR1 reads LNHDA; CDR2 reads SQIVND (reference sequence). After removal of 9 bases from V and 4 bases from J, the junction contained 8 bases not matched to a gene. The CDR3 contains 14 residues. The CDR3 is CASFSGRPRETQYF. DNA of the CDR3: TGTGCCAGCTTTAGCGGGAGGCCGAGAGAGACCCAGTACTTC.

This clonotype is medium-sized (0.01 to 0.1%) within its sample. J is TRBJ2-5 and V is TRBV6-1, with 11 bases identical to TRBD2. The V and J ends lost 6 bases and 7 bases, in that order; junction bases with no gene match: 10. There are 15 residues in the CDR3. Looked up from germline, CDR1 is MNHNS and CDR2 is SASEGT. CDR3 protein: CASSHNSGRAGTQYF. The CDR3 DNA is TGTGCCAGCAGCCACAATAGCGGGAGGGCCGGGACCCAGTACTTC.

There are a few counts of this clonotype. The chain carries TRBV12-5 and TRBJ2-1, with 16 bases identical to TRBD2. V lost 1 base to trimming and J lost 8 bases; unmatched junction nucleotides: 8. This CDR3 is built from 18 residues. Germline CDR1 is LGHNT and CDR2 is FRNRAP. In DNA form, the CDR3 reads TGTGCTAGTGGTTTGGGAGGGACTAGCGGGAGGGCCGGCGATGAGCAGTTCTTC. Translation: CASGLGGTSGRAGDEQFF. Using reference TRBV12-5 and TRBJ2-1 for the parts outside the CDR3, the full variable domain is DARVTQTPRHKVTEMGQEVTMRCQPILGHNTVFWYRQTMMQGLELLAYFRNRAPLDDSGMPKDRFSAEMPDATLATLKIQPSEPRDSAVYFCASGLGGTSGRAGDEQFFGPGTRLTVL.

This clonotype is medium-sized. The chain employs TRBV12-3 or TRBV12-4 and TRBJ2-2; D not resolved. CDR3 length: 11 residues. The V and J ends lost 10 bases and 1 base respectively, with 4 bases between them. The CDR3 loop is CATQNTGELFF. CDR3 sequence (DNA): TGTGCCACCCAGAACACCGGGGAGCTGTTTTTT.

This clonotype is categorized as medium-sized. A single base separates this from a much larger clone, so it may be a read error. The V call is TRBV6-1, the J call TRBJ2-5, with D uncertain. The DNA end is more similar to TRBJ2-1, so the J call may be wrong. The germline CDR1 and CDR2 sequences are MNHNS and SASEGT. The CDR3 covers 14 residues. Written as DNA, the CDR3 is TGTGCCAGCAGCACAAGTTGGTACCAAGAGACCCAGTTCTTC. Its translation: CASSTSWYQETQFF.